Each of the 11 T cell receptor beta chains below was sequenced from the same sample in a study of beta chain features in type 1 diabetes. Investigators reverse transcribed all isolated RNA, so they sequenced expressed TCRB transcripts. Libraries were prepared by immunoSEQ multiplex PCR; TCRdb keeps only in-frame clonotypes and omits some of them. This repertoire shows 350,000 or so clones, about 20% found once; its top ten account for 0.035% to 0.055%. The material sequenced was naive CD4+ T cells from blood. These receptors were obtained from a young woman in good health.

Only a few counts were recorded for this clone. Other nucleotide sequences from this sample produce the same CDR3. CDR3 nucleotide sequence: TGTGCCTGGAGCGTCCTCACCGGGGAGCTGTTTTTT. Translated, it gives CAWSVLTGELFF. V gene TRBV30 combines with J gene TRBJ2-2; D gene unclear. This CDR3 region has 12 residues. CDR1 is GTSNPN and CDR2 is SVGIG in the germline V gene (reference sequence). Trimming took 3 bases from V and 4 from J, leaving 6 bases between them. Based on the CDR3 plus reference TRBV30 and TRBJ2-2, the full variable domain is SQTIHQWPATLVQPVGSPLSLECTVEGTSNPNLYWYRQAAGRGLQLLFYSVGIGQISSEVPQNLSASRPQDRQFILSSKKLLLSDSGFYLCAWSVLTGELFFGEGSRLTVL.

The chain carries TRBV7-3 and TRBJ2-1, with TRBD2 matching 10 bases. V shed 5 bases and J 9 bases; nucleotides not matched to a gene: 10. CDR1 SGHTA and CDR2 FQGTGA come from the germline V gene. The CDR3 spans 15 residues. The CDR3 region has the DNA TGTGCCAGCAGCCCTCAGCGGGGGGGAGGGGGTGAGCAGTTCTTC. Translated, it gives CASSPQRGGGGEQFF.

The chain links TRBV6-5 to TRBJ1-2; D might be TRBD1 (5 bases). V shed 1 base and J shed 2 bases, with 14 bases lying between them. The CDR3 covers 16 residues. Germline values: CDR1 MNHEY, CDR2 SVGAGI. The CDR3 loop is CASSYYLLGANYGYTF. CDR3 DNA: TGTGCCAGCAGTTACTATCTATTAGGGGCCAACTATGGCTACACCTTC.

The chain has TRBV15 and TRBJ2-3; D uncertain. Germline CDR1 is LNHNV and CDR2 is YYDKDF (reference sequence). This CDR3 is 12 amino acids long. V dropped 0 bases and J dropped 6 bases, with 4 bases sitting between them. The CDR3 nucleotides read TGTGCCACCAGCAGAGAGGAGGATACGCAGTATTTT. The encoded protein is CATSREEDTQYF.

The gene calls are TRBV5-1 and TRBJ2-7; D is uncertain. The length of the CDR3 is 12 residues. Germline assignment: CDR1 SGHRS and CDR2 YFSETQ. The germline V and J ends were trimmed by 4 bases and 1 base, with 6 bases remaining between them. The CDR3 loop reads CASSGRSYEQYF. In DNA, the CDR3 is TGCGCCAGCAGCGGCAGGTCCTACGAGCAGTACTTC.

This clone was observed a single time. The V call is TRBV11-2, the J call TRBJ2-7, with TRBD2 matching over 7 bases. The trim removed 5 bases at V and 1 base at J, leaving 11 bases unmatched. There are 16 residues in the CDR3. The V gene's germline CDR1 is SGHAT and CDR2 FQNNGV. For the CDR3, the DNA is TGTGCCAGCAGCCGGGCGCCGGGACTAAGGTCCTACGAGCAGTACTTC. Encoded protein: CASSRAPGLRSYEQYF.

This clone appeared a few times. The chain is built from TRBV18 and TRBJ1-2, with a possible D match to TRBD1 (5 bases). Trimming removed 0 bases from V and 1 base from J, with 9 bases in between. The CDR3 has 15 amino acids. Germline CDR1 KGHSH, CDR2 LQKENI. The CDR3 is CASSPPKTVNYGYTF. DNA for the CDR3: TGTGCCAGCTCACCACCGAAGACAGTTAACTATGGCTACACCTTC.

In its sample, this clone was seen a few times. The chain combines TRBV27 with TRBJ2-5; D not certain. Germline CDR1 MNHEY, CDR2 SMNVEV (reference sequence). Trimming took 5 bases from V and 5 from J, leaving 9 bases between them. The length of the CDR3 is 12 residues. CDR3: CASSPPEETQYF. CDR3 DNA sequence: TGTGCCAGCAGTCCCCCCGAGGAGACCCAGTACTTC.

The genes are TRBV7-9 and TRBJ2-2; D perhaps matches TRBD1 (6 bases). Germline V lookup: CDR1 SEHNR, CDR2 FQNEAQ (reference sequence). Between the trimmed V and J ends, which lost 9 bases and 5 bases, there was a span of 10 bases. The CDR3 runs to 12 residues. CDR3 residues: CASRRGTGELFF. CDR3 bases: TGTGCCAGTCGCAGGGGAACCGGGGAGCTGTTTTTT.

The sample holds one count of this clone. The chain is built from TRBV4-1 and TRBJ2-1, with D unclear. The CDR3 spans 16 residues. The ends were cut back, 2 bases at V and 6 bases at J, with 17 bases in the middle. Germline CDR1 reads MGHRA; CDR2 reads YSYEKL. CDR3 bases: TGCGCCAGCAGCCAATTAGGTCGGGTGTTAAGCAATGAGCAGTTCTTC. It encodes CASSQLGRVLSNEQFF.

This clone came up once. The CDR3 loop reads CASRFTGQGFYGYTF. Here the CDR3 DNA reads TGTGCCAGCAGATTCACGGGACAGGGGTTCTATGGCTACACCTTC. The chain employs TRBV5-6 and TRBJ1-2; 10 bases are shared with TRBD1. The length of the CDR3 is 15 residues. Germline assignment: CDR1 SGHDT and CDR2 YYEEEE. After removal of 5 bases from V and 4 bases from J, the junction contained 8 bases not matched to a gene.